Sequencing of this TCR beta chain was carried out in a study of cytomegalovirus exposure and HLA in healthy donors. General observations from the study: As a later analysis showed, several of the most significant clusters appeared to be linked to common viral pathogens. Most CMV-associated TCR beta chains were later found to appear HLA-restricted.

Both 60 Vbeta primers and 13 Jbeta primers went into the PCR. The method was immunoSEQ multiplex PCR; TCRdb's version includes in-frame clones alone and lacks a portion of them. The sample contains 120,000 or so clones, around 80% of which appear only once. A word on this clone: Its antigen is still unknown.

This CDR3 comprises 14 residues. Trimming at V came to 11 bases and at J to 1 base, leaving 7 bases not matched to a gene. CDR1 and CDR2 (germline): MDHEN, SYDVKM. The sequence derives from a man younger than 40 in good health and CMV-seronegative. The chain recombines TRBV28 with TRBJ1-5; 8 bases match TRBD1. Sequenced sample: PBMCs. The CDR3 sequence is CAGLGQGSNQPQHF. In DNA, the CDR3 is TGTGCCGGACTCGGACAGGGCAGCAATCAGCCCCAGCATTTT.